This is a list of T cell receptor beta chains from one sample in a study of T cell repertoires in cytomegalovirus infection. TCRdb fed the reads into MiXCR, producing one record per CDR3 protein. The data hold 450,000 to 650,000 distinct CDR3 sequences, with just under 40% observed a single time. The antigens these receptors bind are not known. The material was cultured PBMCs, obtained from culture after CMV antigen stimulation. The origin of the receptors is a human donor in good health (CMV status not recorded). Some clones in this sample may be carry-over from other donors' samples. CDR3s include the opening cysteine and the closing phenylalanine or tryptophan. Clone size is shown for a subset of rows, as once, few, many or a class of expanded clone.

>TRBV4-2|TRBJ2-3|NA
CASSSRFYTDTQYF
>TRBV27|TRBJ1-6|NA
CASTTLPGPLRDSPLHF
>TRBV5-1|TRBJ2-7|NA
CASSLVGTVYEQYF
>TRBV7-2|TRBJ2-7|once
CASSLAFLAGARF
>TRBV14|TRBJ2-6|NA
CASSQDLPHLLSGANVLTF
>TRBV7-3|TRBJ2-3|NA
CASSLTRVNTDTQYF
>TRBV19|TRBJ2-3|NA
CASSTSVAGTDTQYF
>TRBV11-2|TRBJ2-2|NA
CASSPGLAWTGELFF
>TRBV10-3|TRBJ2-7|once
CAIGQLNEQYF
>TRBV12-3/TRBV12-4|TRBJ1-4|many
CASSKDRGLEKLFF
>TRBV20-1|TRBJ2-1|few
CSAIQSSYNEQFF
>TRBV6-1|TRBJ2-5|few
CASNEPYPGEGRQETQYF
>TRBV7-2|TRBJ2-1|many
CASSLSSYNEQFF
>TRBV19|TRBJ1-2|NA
CASIERTAVNYGYTF
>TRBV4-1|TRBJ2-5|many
CASSLAGGLGETQYF
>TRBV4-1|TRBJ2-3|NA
CASSKEFTDTQYF
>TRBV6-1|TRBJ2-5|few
CASIPYRTAETQYF
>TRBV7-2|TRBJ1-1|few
CASSFGATLEAFF
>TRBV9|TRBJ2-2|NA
CASSVVAAWGTGELFF
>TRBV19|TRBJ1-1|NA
CASSPPLGQSINTEAFF
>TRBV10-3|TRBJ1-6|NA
CAAGDHSSYNSPLHF
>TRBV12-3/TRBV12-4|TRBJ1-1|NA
CASSLSPQTFF
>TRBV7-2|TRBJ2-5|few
CASSFPSGSAPGRETQYF
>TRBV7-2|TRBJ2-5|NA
CASSLGTGYQETQYF
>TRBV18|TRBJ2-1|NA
CASSRGQAYNEQFF